The clone carrying this T cell receptor (beta chain) was recorded a few times. Its antigen is unknown. This specimen belongs to a study of cytomegalovirus exposure and HLA in healthy donors. Regarding the study as a whole: A likely sequencing artifact accounted for one observed cluster of highly shared sequence variants.

Primers included in the PCR were 60 Vbeta and 13 Jbeta primers. The table came from immunoSEQ multiplex PCR; TCRdb's copy has only in-frame clones and leaves some out. The sample lists approximately 140,000 clones; 70% to 85% were seen once. The V gene's germline CDR1 is MNHEY and CDR2 SVGAGI. Germline trimming cut 0 bases from V and 3 bases from J; bases unmatched to any gene: 4. The CDR3 is 15 residues long. The chain recombines TRBV6-5 with TRBJ1-2, with TRBD1 identical over 7 bases. The clonotype originates from a woman aged 40-49 years in good health and CMV-seronegative. Sequencing used PBMCs. The CDR3 bases are TGTGCCAGCAGTTACTCGACAGGGAGGCACTATGGCTACACCTTC. Translating it yields CASSYSTGRHYGYTF.